The clone carrying this T cell receptor (beta chain) came up a few times. MiXCR, run by TCRdb on the 5' RACE reads, gives a single entry per CDR3 protein. The table shows 150,000 to 200,000 distinct CDR3 sequences, with approximately 10% occurring only once. CDR3 length: 15 residues. Germline CDR1 and CDR2: ENHRY and SYGVKD. The V end lost 2 bases, the J end lost 3 bases, and 13 bases lay between the germline ends. These data originate in a study of T cells after yellow fever vaccination. The sequence came from a man in his late teens or twenties who received the YFV17D yellow fever vaccine. Specimen: CD8+ T cells sorted from PBMCs, collected 45 days after the yellow fever booster vaccination. The chain employs TRBV10-3 and TRBJ1-2, with a weak D call TRBD1 (5 bases). The CDR3 protein is CAISEGDLTHYGYTF. CDR3 nucleotides: TGTGCCATCAGTGAGGGGGACCTAACTCACTATGGCTACACCTTC.